The 32 T cell receptor beta chains listed next were all sequenced from one sample in a study of regulatory T cells in long-lasting Graves disease. Combining iRepertoire HTBI primers with Arm-PCR of CDR3 regions, the authors built TCR beta libraries. TCRdb passed the multiplex PCR reads through MiXCR, listing each CDR3 protein once. The sample holds a few hundred thousand distinct CDR3 sequences, around 23% seen once. Time point denoted: persistent/refractory GD, antithyroid drugs over 5 years with positive TRAb. Generation of the TCR library employed RNA extracted from PBMCs. Specimen: peripheral blood mononuclear cells (PBMCs), collected when the disease was refractory, from a patient treated with antithyroid drugs. The receptor source for this set is a female donor with Graves disease.

This clonotype has just a few counts. This sequence joins TRBV6-1 and TRBJ2-7; TRBD2 matches at 8 bases. This CDR3 comprises 14 residues. CDR1 is MNHNS and CDR2 is SASEGT in the germline V gene. The junction had 4 bases not matched to a gene; V was cut back by 3 bases and J by 3 bases. The CDR3 sequence is CASSDSGAHYEQYF. For the CDR3, the DNA is TGTGCCAGCAGTGATAGCGGGGCCCACTACGAGCAGTACTTC.

The chain couples TRBV20-1 to TRBJ2-7; tentative D call: TRBD1 (5 bases). The CDR3 extends over 17 amino acids. V lost 3 bases to trimming and J lost 0 bases, with 21 bases between them. CDR1 is DFQATT and CDR2 is SNEGSKA in the germline V gene (reference sequence). The CDR3 DNA is TGCAGTGCTAGTACCCCCATAGTGCAGGGCAACTCCTACGAGCAGTACTTC. Translated: CSASTPIVQGNSYEQYF.

The V gene is TRBV19, the J gene TRBJ1-6; the match to TRBD1 covers 7 bases. The CDR3 extends over 15 amino acids. Losses at the gene ends were 7 bases for V and 7 bases for J; bases not matched to a gene: 10. From germline, CDR1 is LNHDA and CDR2 SQIVND (reference sequence). This chain's CDR3 is CASTSNRGGNSPLHF. The CDR3 DNA is TGTGCCAGTACTAGTAACAGGGGCGGCAATTCACCCCTCCACTTT.

The chain uses TRBV5-5 and TRBJ2-2; D may correspond to TRBD1 or TRBD2 (6 bases each). V was trimmed by 6 bases and J by 1 base, leaving 19 bases between them. The CDR3 length is 17 residues. Germline values: CDR1 SGHKS, CDR2 YYEKEE (reference sequence). The CDR3 DNA sequence: TGTGCCAGCATTAAAGAGGGGGACTTCTTGAACACCGGGGAGCTGTTTTTT. Amino acid sequence: CASIKEGDFLNTGELFF.

V and J are TRBV19 and TRBJ1-5, with 11 bases fitting TRBD1. Germline loops: CDR1 LNHDA, CDR2 SQIVND (reference sequence). Trimming cost V 4 bases and J 7 bases; bases outside gene matches: 3. This CDR3 comprises 14 residues. The CDR3 bases are TGTGCCAGTAGTAGGGGACAGGGGGGACAGCCCCAGCATTTT. It translates to CASSRGQGGQPQHF.

The J gene is TRBJ2-2, the V gene TRBV20-1, with D perhaps assigned TRBD1 or TRBD2 (5 bases each). This CDR3 is built from 11 residues. V lost 4 bases and J 9 bases, leaving 9 bases between the germline ends. Germline CDR1 DFQATT, CDR2 SNEGSKA (reference sequence). CDR3: CSAKTGRELFF. For the CDR3, the DNA is TGCAGTGCTAAAACGGGGCGGGAGCTGTTTTTT.

This clonotype was detected a few times. V and J are TRBV20-1 and TRBJ2-2; 9 nucleotides agree with TRBD1. The ends lost 3 bases at V and 3 bases at J; junction bases unmatched: 8. The germline CDR1 and CDR2 sequences are DFQATT and SNEGSKA (reference sequence). The CDR3 extends over 16 amino acids. CDR3 sequence (DNA): TGCAGTGCTAGGGGGACAGGGCTCCCTCACACCGGGGAGCTGTTTTTT. Translation gives CSARGTGLPHTGELFF.

V is TRBV10-3 and J is TRBJ1-2; tentative D call: TRBD1 (5 bases). CDR3 size: 12 residues. V was pared by 11 bases and J by 2 bases, with 12 bases between. Per the germline V gene, CDR1 is ENHRY and CDR2 is SYGVKD. CDR3 coding DNA: TGTGCCGCTGAGACAGCGAACTATGGCTACACCTTC. This sequence encodes CAAETANYGYTF.

The rearrangement links TRBV20-1 to TRBJ2-4, with TRBD2 matching over 12 bases. This CDR3 contains 17 residues. With V trimmed by 3 bases and J by 2 bases, 8 bases remained unmatched. Germline V gene lookup returns CDR1 DFQATT and CDR2 SNEGSKA (reference sequence). CDR3 in DNA: TGCAGTGCTAGTGTACTAGCGGGGGGTCTAACCAAAAACATTCAGTACTTC. Translating it yields CSASVLAGGLTKNIQYF.

This clonotype was recorded a few times. The chain combines TRBV7-6 with TRBJ2-5, with TRBD2 identical over 7 bases. Germline CDR1 reads SGHVS; CDR2 reads FNYEAQ. CDR3 length: 16 amino acids. V lost 3 bases, J lost 4 bases, and 11 bases stayed unmatched. The CDR3 region has the DNA TGTGCCAGCAGCTTGGCGGATAGGGAGGGGATAGAGACCCAGTACTTC. Protein product: CASSLADREGIETQYF.

This clonotype has a single count. The rearrangement joins TRBV28 to TRBJ1-5; D may be TRBD1 (5 bases). The CDR3 has 14 amino acids. Germline CDR1 is MDHEN and CDR2 is SYDVKM. With 6 bases removed from V and 4 bases from J, the gap between germline ends came to 13 bases. The CDR3 DNA sequence: TGTGCCAGCAGCCTATGGGGGGATAATCAGCCCCAGCATTTT. It codes for CASSLWGDNQPQHF.

The chain joins TRBV28 to TRBJ2-7, with TRBD2 as a possible D gene (5 bases). The CDR3 is 14 residues long. Looked up from germline, CDR1 is MDHEN and CDR2 is SYDVKM. V was cut by 6 bases and J by 2 bases, with 14 bases left in between. The CDR3 nucleotides read TGTGCCAGCAGCTCCCCGCAGCGGACCTACGAGCAGTACTTC. This encodes CASSSPQRTYEQYF.

This clonotype was seen at least ten times. This chain joins TRBV28 and TRBJ1-5, with D hard to call. The V and J ends lost 4 bases and 5 bases respectively, with 18 bases between them. Germline V gene sequence: CDR1 MDHEN, CDR2 SYDVKM. This CDR3 has 16 residues. The DNA for the CDR3 is TGTGCCAGCAGTTCCGAGGGCCGGGAAGTTTATCAGCCCCAGCATTTT. Its protein product is CASSSEGREVYQPQHF.

This clonotype showed up just a few times. The genes are TRBV2 and TRBJ2-6; D unclear. CDR1 and CDR2 (germline): SNHLY, FYNNEI. This CDR3 has 15 amino acids. With 4 bases removed from V and 4 bases from J, the gap between germline ends came to 11 bases. CDR3 loop: CASSVTRPGANVLTF. CDR3 DNA sequence: TGTGCCAGCAGTGTGACCCGCCCGGGGGCCAACGTCCTGACTTTC.

V is TRBV27 and J is TRBJ2-1; no clear D gene. In germline, CDR1 is MNHEY, CDR2 SMNVEV (reference sequence). The V end was cut by 2 bases, the J end by 9 bases, with 14 bases between. This CDR3 is built from 14 residues. For the CDR3, the DNA is TGTGCCAGCAGTTTAGGGCTCTATCGGACTGAGCAGTTCTTC. This translates into CASSLGLYRTEQFF.

This chain connects TRBV20-1 to TRBJ2-2; perhaps TRBD1 as D (6 bases). V lost 3 bases, J lost 2 bases, and 13 bases lay in between. The CDR3 runs to 15 residues. CDR1 is DFQATT and CDR2 is SNEGSKA in the germline V gene (reference sequence). The CDR3 nucleotides are TGCAGTGCTAGGGAGGACAGAACCAACACCGGGGAGCTGTTTTTT. As protein: CSAREDRTNTGELFF.

This rearrangement joins TRBV2 to TRBJ1-3; 7 positions match TRBD1. This CDR3 has 14 residues. From germline, CDR1 is SNHLY and CDR2 FYNNEI. Trimming took 6 bases from V and 8 from J; bases not matched to a gene: 10. Written as DNA, the CDR3 is TGTGCCAGCAGGGCTTCGGGGCAGGGGGACACCATATATTTT. It encodes CASRASGQGDTIYF. Full variable domain (remainder filled in from reference TRBV2 and TRBJ1-3): EPEVTQTPSHQVTQMGQEVILRCVPISNHLYFYWYRQILGQKVEFLVSFYNNEISEKSEIFDDQFSVERPDGSNFTLKIRSTKLEDSAMYFCASRASGQGDTIYFGEGSWLTVV.

This clonotype was detected ten times or more. V gene TRBV28 combines with J gene TRBJ1-2; D not resolved. Trimming removed 6 bases at V and 4 bases at J, with 3 bases between. CDR1 MDHEN and CDR2 SYDVKM come from the germline V gene. This CDR3 has 10 residues. CDR3 amino acids: CASSRYGYTF. DNA of the CDR3: TGTGCCAGCAGCCGCTATGGCTACACCTTC.

This clonotype was counted between two and nine times. One end of the junction does not line up with germline, which may come from a read error. This chain joins TRBV20-1 and TRBJ1-5, with TRBD1 as a possible D gene (5 bases). The CDR3 is 13 amino acids. Germline CDR1 DFQATT, CDR2 SNEGSKA (reference sequence). The CDR3 is CSAGDGGSWAQHF. The DNA of the CDR3 is TGCAGTGCTGGAGATGGGGGATCTTGGGCCCAGCATTTT.

This clonotype has only a few counts. The CDR3 is CASSPTGLSYNSPLHF. CDR3 DNA: TGTGCCAGCAGCCCCACAGGTCTCTCCTATAATTCACCCCTCCACTTT. The genes are TRBV7-2 and TRBJ1-6; tentative D call: TRBD1 (5 bases). Germline V gives CDR1 SGHTA, CDR2 FQGNSA. The CDR3 totals 16 residues. Trimming shortened V by 5 bases and J by 0 bases, and 11 bases separated the two germline ends.

This clonotype was counted a few times. The V call is TRBV2, the J call TRBJ2-5; TRBD2 might be the D (6 bases). CDR1 and CDR2 (germline): SNHLY, FYNNEI. The CDR3 covers 15 residues. V lost 6 bases and J lost 4, with 18 bases in between. As DNA, the CDR3 is TGTGCCAGCAGCAGTCCGCGACTAGTGGGAGAGACCCAGTACTTC. It is translated as CASSSPRLVGETQYF.

A note on this clonotype: This may be a read error, as it is one base from a much larger clone. The V call is TRBV28, the J call TRBJ1-6; D gene ambiguous. The CDR3 contains 16 residues. Per germline, CDR1 MDHEN and CDR2 SYDVKM. V was pared by 8 bases and J by 0 bases, with 14 bases between. The CDR3 loop reads CASRCAFSSYNSPLHF. DNA for the CDR3: TGTGCCAGCCGGTGCGCCTTCAGCTCCTATAATTCACCCCTCCACTTT.

The CDR3 DNA reads TGTGCCAGCAGCCTCGGACCCGCGAGGTCTCAGTTCTTC. Translated, it gives CASSLGPARSQFF. This chain uses TRBV6-1 with TRBJ2-5, with unresolved D. TRBJ2-1 matches the DNA end more closely, so the J call is doubtful. CDR1 and CDR2 (germline): MNHNS, SASEGT. The CDR3 has 13 residues.

Comments on this clonotype: Given a much more abundant clone one base away, this may be a read error. This chain uses TRBV28 with TRBJ1-5; 8 nucleotides align to TRBD1. Germline CDR1 and CDR2: MDHEN and SYDVKM. V gave up 5 bases and J gave up 7 bases; unmatched junction bases: 7. The CDR3 is made up of 14 amino acids. CDR3 sequence (DNA): TGTGCCAGCAGTGCCTTGACAGGGGTCCAGCCCCAGCATTTT. Its translation: CASSALTGVQPQHF.

This clonotype was seen many times. The chain couples TRBV28 to TRBJ1-5; D is ambiguous. The CDR3 has 12 amino acids. Per germline, CDR1 MDHEN and CDR2 SYDVKM. The CDR3 loop reads CASSRLDQPQHF. CDR3 nucleotide sequence: TGTGCTAGCTCCCGGCTAGATCAGCCCCAGCATTTT.

In this sample, this clonotype turned up a few times. DNA of the CDR3: TGTGCCTGGAGCCGAGCCCTTTGGGACACCATATATTTT. It encodes CAWSRALWDTIYF. V is TRBV30 and J is TRBJ1-3; D not certain. Trimming shortened V by 3 bases and J by 8 bases, and 14 bases separated the two germline ends. This CDR3 is built from 13 residues. The germline V gene encodes CDR1 GTSNPN and CDR2 SVGIG (reference sequence).

As for this clonotype: Since a much larger clone is just one base distant, this may be a read error. This chain joins TRBV29-1 and TRBJ2-7; TRBD1 might be the D (5 bases). Trimming removed 6 bases at V and 1 base at J, with 10 bases between. Germline CDR1 and CDR2: SQVTM and ANQGSEA. This CDR3 spans 12 amino acids. CDR3 in amino acids: CSVATDSYEQYF. The DNA of the CDR3 is TGCAGCGTGGCGACAGATTCCTACGAGCAGTACTTC.

This clonotype occurred many times. This chain connects TRBV30 to TRBJ2-7; 12 bases align to TRBD1. The CDR3 totals 16 residues. V shed 2 bases and J 5 bases; nucleotides not matched to a gene: 10. CDR1 and CDR2 from the germline V gene are GTSNPN and SVGIG (reference sequence). The CDR3 region is CAWSRGTGGTVDEQYF. The CDR3 region has the DNA TGTGCCTGGAGTAGGGGGACAGGGGGCACGGTCGACGAGCAGTACTTC.

CDR3 residues: CASSQVQADRNTEAFF. CDR3 sequence (DNA): TGTGCCAGCAGCCAAGTTCAGGCGGACAGAAACACTGAAGCTTTCTTT. J is TRBJ1-1 and V is TRBV4-2, with D perhaps TRBD1 (6 bases). The CDR3 length is 16 residues. V was clipped by 1 base and J by 2 bases, with 14 bases between them. Germline V gene lookup returns CDR1 LGHNA and CDR2 YNFKEQ.

The rearrangement uses TRBV4-2 and TRBJ1-2; 8 bases map to TRBD1. The J segment lost 7 bases and the V segment lost 1 base, leaving 2 bases of the junction unmatched. CDR3 length: 13 amino acids. Germline CDR1 and CDR2: LGHNA and YNFKEQ. The CDR3 nucleotides are TGTGCCAGCAGCCAAGGACAGGGGACTGGCTACACCTTC. As protein: CASSQGQGTGYTF.

This clonotype was found many times. This rearrangement joins TRBV20-1 to TRBJ2-7; 10 nucleotides agree with TRBD1. The germline gives CDR1 DFQATT, CDR2 SNEGSKA (reference sequence). The J segment lost 2 bases and the V segment lost 0 bases, leaving 16 bases of the junction unmatched. This CDR3 comprises 19 residues. CDR3 region: CSARDWDRGASGQTYEQYF. Here the CDR3 DNA reads TGCAGTGCTAGAGACTGGGACAGGGGCGCTAGCGGGCAAACCTACGAGCAGTACTTC.

This clonotype was picked up many times. In DNA form, the CDR3 reads TGTGCCAGCAGCCCACCCCACAGGGTGGTGGAGACCCAGTACTTC. The encoded protein is CASSPPHRVVETQYF. V and J are TRBV7-9 and TRBJ2-5; D might be TRBD1 (6 bases). Trimming cost V 5 bases and J 5 bases, with 18 bases left between them. From germline, CDR1 is SEHNR and CDR2 FQNEAQ (reference sequence). The CDR3 loop spans 15 amino acids.